The 9 T cell receptor beta chains below all came from one sample that was sequenced in a study of blood T cell repertoires in COVID-19 (dated by TCRdb to the early 2020s). The library was built by means of the immunoSEQ multiplex PCR assay. In TCRdb, the immuneACCESS table is reduced to in-frame sequences with V and J assigned. These tables do not hold every clone; where another copy was compared, an unresolved V gene accounts for under half, and the others remain unexplained. A total of about 64,000 clones appear in this sample, about 79% of them only once. 5.6% of the sample comes from the top ten. Specimen: peripheral blood. These receptors were collected from a woman aged 55-69 years with acute or convalescent COVID-19.

The chain couples TRBV27 to TRBJ1-2; tentatively, D is TRBD1 (6 bases). The CDR3 has 12 amino acids. The germline V and J ends were trimmed by 5 bases and 4 bases, with 8 bases remaining between them. In germline, CDR1 is MNHEY, CDR2 SMNVEV (reference sequence). CDR3 bases: TGTGCCAGCAGTCCGGACAGCTATGGCTACACCTTC. Its translation: CASSPDSYGYTF.

The chain joins TRBV18 to TRBJ1-5, with D possibly matching TRBD1 (6 bases). V shed 3 bases and J shed 3 bases, with 12 bases lying between them. Looked up from germline, CDR1 is KGHSH and CDR2 is LQKENI. The CDR3 sequence is 15 residues long. CDR3 DNA sequence: TGTGCCAGCTCACCCTCACAGGGTACCAATCAGCCCCAGCATTTT. It is translated as CASSPSQGTNQPQHF.

This rearrangement joins TRBV30 to TRBJ1-5; perhaps TRBD1 as D (6 bases). V lost 2 bases, J lost 3 bases, and 14 bases lay in between. Germline-derived CDR1 and CDR2 are GTSNPN and SVGIG (reference sequence). This CDR3 has 15 amino acids. In nucleotides, the CDR3 is TGTGCCTGGAGTTATACGGGGGGCGACAATCAGCCCCAGCATTTT. Amino acid sequence: CAWSYTGGDNQPQHF.

CDR3 in amino acids: CASSLGRGGAFF. CDR3 in DNA: TGTGCCAGCAGTTTAGGGCGGGGAGGAGCTTTCTTT. The gene calls are TRBV12-3 or TRBV12-4 and TRBJ1-1; D not certain. The V and J ends lost 1 base and 10 bases respectively, with 10 bases between them. The CDR3 sequence is 12 residues long.

V gene TRBV6-5 combines with J gene TRBJ2-1, with D maybe TRBD1 (6 bases). CDR1 is MNHEY and CDR2 is SVGAGI in the germline V gene. The V and J ends lost 7 bases and 2 bases respectively, with 15 bases between them. This CDR3 has 15 amino acids. This CDR3 is CASTPEQGTYNEQFF. In DNA form, the CDR3 reads TGTGCCAGCACCCCAGAACAGGGTACCTACAATGAGCAGTTCTTC.

Only a few counts were recorded for this clone. The chain employs TRBV29-1 and TRBJ1-1; TRBD1 agrees at 7 bases. With 4 bases clipped from V and 1 base from J, the junction kept 6 bases outside the gene matches. This CDR3 has 14 amino acids. The germline V gene encodes CDR1 SQVTM and CDR2 ANQGSEA. CDR3 coding DNA: TGCAGCGTTGTAACCCGACAGGGGAACACTGAAGCTTTCTTT. Translating it yields CSVVTRQGNTEAFF.

The genes are TRBV2 and TRBJ2-7, with D maybe TRBD1 (6 bases). Trimming pared 4 bases from V and 3 bases from J, leaving 13 bases between. Germline CDR1 reads SNHLY; CDR2 reads FYNNEI. CDR3 length: 14 residues. The CDR3 DNA follows: TGTGCCAGCAGTGGTCAGAGGGGGAGCTACGAGCAGTACTTC. Its protein product is CASSGQRGSYEQYF.

The chain recombines TRBV10-3 with TRBJ1-2; no definite D call. The CDR3 consists of 12 residues. V was clipped by 6 bases and J by 1 base, with 6 bases between them. Germline V gene data show CDR1 as ENHRY and CDR2 as SYGVKD. The CDR3, as DNA: TGTGCCATCAGCGACAATAACTATGGCTACACCTTC. This sequence encodes CAISDNNYGYTF.

V is TRBV10-3 and J is TRBJ1-1; D is unclear. In germline, CDR1 is ENHRY, CDR2 SYGVKD. The CDR3 spans 13 residues. Trimming left V 7 bases short and J 3 bases short, with 12 bases between. The CDR3 loop is CAITPPRDTEAFF. Here the CDR3 DNA reads TGTGCCATCACCCCTCCCCGGGACACTGAAGCTTTCTTT.